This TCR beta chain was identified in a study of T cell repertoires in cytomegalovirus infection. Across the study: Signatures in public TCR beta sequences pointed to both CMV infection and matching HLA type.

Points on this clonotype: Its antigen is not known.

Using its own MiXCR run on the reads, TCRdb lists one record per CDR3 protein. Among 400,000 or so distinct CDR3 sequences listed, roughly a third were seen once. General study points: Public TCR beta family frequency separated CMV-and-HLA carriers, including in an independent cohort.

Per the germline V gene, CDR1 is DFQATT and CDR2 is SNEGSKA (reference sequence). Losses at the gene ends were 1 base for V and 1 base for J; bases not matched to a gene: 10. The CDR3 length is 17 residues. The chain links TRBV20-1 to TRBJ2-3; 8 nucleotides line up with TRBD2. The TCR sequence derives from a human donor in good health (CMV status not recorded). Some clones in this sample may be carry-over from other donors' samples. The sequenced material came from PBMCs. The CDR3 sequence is CSARAGGAGVGTDTQYF. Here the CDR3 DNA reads TGCAGTGCTAGAGCCGGGGGGGCGGGGGTGGGCACAGATACGCAGTATTTT.